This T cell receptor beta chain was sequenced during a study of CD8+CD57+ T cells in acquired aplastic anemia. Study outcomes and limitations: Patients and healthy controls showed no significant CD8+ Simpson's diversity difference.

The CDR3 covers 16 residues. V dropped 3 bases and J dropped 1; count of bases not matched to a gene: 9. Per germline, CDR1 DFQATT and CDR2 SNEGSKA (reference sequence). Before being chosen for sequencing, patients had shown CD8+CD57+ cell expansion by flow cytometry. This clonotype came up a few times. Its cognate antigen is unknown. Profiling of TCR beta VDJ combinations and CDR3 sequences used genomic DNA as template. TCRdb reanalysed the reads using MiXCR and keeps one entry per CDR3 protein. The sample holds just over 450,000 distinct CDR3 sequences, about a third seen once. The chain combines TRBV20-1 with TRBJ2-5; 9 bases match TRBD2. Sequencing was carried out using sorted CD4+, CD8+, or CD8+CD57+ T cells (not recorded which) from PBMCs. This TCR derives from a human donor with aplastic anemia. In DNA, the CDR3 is TGCAGTGCTAGTCCAAGACTAGCGGTACGCCAAGAGACCCAGTACTTC. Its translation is CSASPRLAVRQETQYF.